This T cell receptor beta chain was sequenced for a study of human T cells and chemical hapten exposure. Study-wide points: Each of the donors had alopecia, so their immune responses may not resemble those of healthy people.

MiXCR, applied by TCRdb to the RACE reads, yields one record per CDR3 protein. The data hold more than 300,000 distinct CDR3 sequences, with approximately 5.8% observed a single time. Time point in this sample: pre-sensitization, week 0. Treatment described: therapeutic diphenylcyclopropenone sensitization with weekly scalp DPC. Donation of samples came from alopecia patients who were 18 to 70 years old and suitable for DPC. It was from unfractionated whole blood that total RNA was extracted. About this clonotype: Antigen specificity is unknown.

Germline CDR1 SNHLY, CDR2 FYNNEI. V shed 0 bases, J shed 3 bases, and the junction held 7 bases outside the gene matches. There are 17 residues in the CDR3. The receptor was isolated from a woman under 30 with alopecia areata. Some clones in this sample may be carry-over from other donors' samples. The chain is built from TRBV2 and TRBJ2-2; 7 nucleotides match TRBD2. The sample here was whole blood, taken in connection with sensitization to the hapten diphenylcyclopropenone (DPC). The CDR3 nucleotides read TGTGCCAGCAGTGAAGCAGCGGCGGGGGTATACACCGGGGAGCTGTTTTTT. Amino acid sequence: CASSEAAAGVYTGELFF.